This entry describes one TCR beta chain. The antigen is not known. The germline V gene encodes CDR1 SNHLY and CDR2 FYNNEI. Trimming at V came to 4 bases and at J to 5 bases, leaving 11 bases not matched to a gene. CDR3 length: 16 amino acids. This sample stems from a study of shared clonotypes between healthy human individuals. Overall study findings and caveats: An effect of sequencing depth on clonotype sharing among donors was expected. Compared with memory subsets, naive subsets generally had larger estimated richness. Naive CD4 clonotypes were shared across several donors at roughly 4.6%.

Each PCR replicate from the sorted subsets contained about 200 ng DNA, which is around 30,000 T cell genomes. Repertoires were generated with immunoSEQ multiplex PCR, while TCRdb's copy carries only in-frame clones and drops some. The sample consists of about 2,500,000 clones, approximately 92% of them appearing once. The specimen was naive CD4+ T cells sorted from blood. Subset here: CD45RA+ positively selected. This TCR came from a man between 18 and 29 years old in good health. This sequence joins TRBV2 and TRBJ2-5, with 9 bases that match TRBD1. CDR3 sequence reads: CASSAWTGAFMETQYF. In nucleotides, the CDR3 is TGTGCCAGCAGTGCGTGGACAGGGGCGTTCATGGAGACCCAGTACTTC.